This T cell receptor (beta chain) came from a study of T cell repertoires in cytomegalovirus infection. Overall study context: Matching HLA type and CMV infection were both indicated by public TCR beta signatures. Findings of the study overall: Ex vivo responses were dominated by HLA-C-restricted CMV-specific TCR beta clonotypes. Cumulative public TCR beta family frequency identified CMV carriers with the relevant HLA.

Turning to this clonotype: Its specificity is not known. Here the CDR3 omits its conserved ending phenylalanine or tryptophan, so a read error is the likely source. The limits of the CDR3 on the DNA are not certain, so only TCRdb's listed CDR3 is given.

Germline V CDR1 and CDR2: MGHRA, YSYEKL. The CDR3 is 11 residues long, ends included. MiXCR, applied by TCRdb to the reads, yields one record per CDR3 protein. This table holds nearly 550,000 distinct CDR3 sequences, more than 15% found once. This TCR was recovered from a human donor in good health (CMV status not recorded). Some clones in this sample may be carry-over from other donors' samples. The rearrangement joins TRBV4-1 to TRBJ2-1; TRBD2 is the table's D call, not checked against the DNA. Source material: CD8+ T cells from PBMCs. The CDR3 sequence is CASSPGHEQLL.